These 28 T cell receptor beta chains share one sample of origin, sequenced in a study of OX40 agonist ivuxolimab in advanced cancers. The protocol was immunoSEQ multiplex PCR, while the TCRdb copy is restricted to in-frame clones and leaves out a portion. The repertoire holds some 9,200 clones, with around 92% as singletons. The specimen comprised CD4+ or CD8+ T cells sorted from blood, sampled in a trial of the OX40 agonist ivuxolimab. These receptors were obtained from an adult with an advanced solid tumor such as melanoma, head and neck, liver or kidney cancer.

The chain has TRBV10-2 and TRBJ1-2, with a tentative D call TRBD1 (6 bases). V was trimmed by 10 bases and J by 4 bases, leaving 13 bases between them. The length of the CDR3 is 12 residues. CDR1 and CDR2 (germline): WSHSY, SAAADI. Written as DNA, the CDR3 is TGCGCCACTTCGGGACAAGGCTATGGCTACACCTTC. It is translated as CATSGQGYGYTF.

The V and J genes are TRBV14 and TRBJ2-7, with 7 bases that match TRBD2. The junction had 9 bases not matched to a gene; V was cut back by 0 bases and J by 1 base. This CDR3 comprises 17 residues. CDR1 SGHDN and CDR2 FVKESK come from the germline V gene. In DNA form, the CDR3 reads TGTGCCAGCAGCCAAGATTTGAGCGGGACCTTTTCCTACGAGCAGTACTTC. This codes for CASSQDLSGTFSYEQYF.

This chain uses TRBV20-1 with TRBJ2-7; 7 bases match TRBD2. The length of the CDR3 is 11 residues. J was trimmed by 11 bases and V by 0 bases; bases with no gene match: 4. CDR1 and CDR2 from the germline V gene are DFQATT and SNEGSKA (reference sequence). The CDR3 DNA follows: TGCAGTGCTAGAGATGGGAGGGTCGAGTACTTC. It codes for CSARDGRVEYF.

This chain uses TRBV10-1 with TRBJ1-4, with a tentative D call TRBD1 (6 bases). V lost 6 bases and J 8 bases, leaving 10 bases between the germline ends. The CDR3 sequence is 12 residues long. Germline V lookup: CDR1 WNHNN, CDR2 SYGVQD (reference sequence). The CDR3 DNA sequence: TGCGCCAGCAGCACAGGGAGAGAAAAACTGTTTTTT. Translating gives CASSTGREKLFF.

Only a few counts were recorded for this clone. The rearrangement links TRBV10-3 to TRBJ1-5; 7 nucleotides align to TRBD1. With 5 bases clipped from V and 7 bases from J, the junction kept 8 bases outside the gene matches. Germline lookup yields CDR1 ENHRY and CDR2 SYGVKD. This CDR3 has 14 residues. CDR3 DNA sequence: TGTGCCATCAGTTCCGGACAGGTAGGGCAGCCCCAGCATTTT. This codes for CAISSGQVGQPQHF.

The V gene is TRBV6-5, the J gene TRBJ2-1; 9 bases map to TRBD2. Looked up from germline, CDR1 is MNHEY and CDR2 is SVGAGI. V shed 7 bases and J 10 bases; nucleotides not matched to a gene: 11. This CDR3 has 14 residues. DNA for the CDR3: TGTGCCAGCAACCCCCAGGGACTAGCAGGAGAGCAGTTCTTC. It is translated as CASNPQGLAGEQFF.

The chain has TRBV28 and TRBJ1-1; D gene ambiguous. This CDR3 region has 13 residues. Germline CDR1 MDHEN, CDR2 SYDVKM. Trimming shortened V by 3 bases and J by 4 bases, and 9 bases separated the two germline ends. The CDR3 sequence is CASSFPVGTEAFF. CDR3 coding DNA: TGTGCCAGCAGTTTCCCCGTCGGCACTGAAGCTTTCTTT.

This chain uses TRBV5-1 with TRBJ2-3, with unresolved D. The V end lost 0 bases, the J end lost 2 bases, and 10 bases lay between the germline ends. Germline V lookup: CDR1 SGHRS, CDR2 YFSETQ. The CDR3 has 15 residues. CDR3 bases: TGCGCCAGCAGCTTGGATGGCAGATACACAGATACGCAGTATTTT. Protein product: CASSLDGRYTDTQYF.

The genes are TRBV30 and TRBJ1-2, with 9 bases that match TRBD1. Looked up from germline, CDR1 is GTSNPN and CDR2 is SVGIG (reference sequence). The CDR3 covers 12 residues. J gave up 6 bases and V 4 bases, and 3 bases lay outside the gene matches. This chain's CDR3 is CAWTRTGDGYTF. The CDR3, as DNA: TGTGCCTGGACCCGGACAGGGGATGGCTACACCTTC. The full variable domain, its missing parts supplied by reference TRBV30 and TRBJ1-2, is SQTIHQWPATLVQPVGSPLSLECTVEGTSNPNLYWYRQAAGRGLQLLFYSVGIGQISSEVPQNLSASRPQDRQFILSSKKLLLSDSGFYLCAWTRTGDGYTFGSGTRLTVV.

Notes on this clone: In the same sample, other DNA sequences code for this CDR3. CDR3 sequence (DNA): TGTGCCAGCAGCTCGACAGCAGATACGCAGTATTTT. Protein sequence: CASSSTADTQYF. V usage is TRBV7-9 and J usage is TRBJ2-3, with TRBD1 as a possible D gene (5 bases). The CDR3 has 12 amino acids. The V gene lost 4 bases and the J gene lost 4 bases, with 6 bases spanning the gap. Germline-derived CDR1 and CDR2 are SEHNR and FQNEAQ (reference sequence).

The chain carries TRBV23-1 and TRBJ2-7; D perhaps matches TRBD2 (7 bases). TRBV23-1 is designated an ORF whose function remains uncertain. With 8 bases removed from V and 9 bases from J, the gap between germline ends came to 17 bases. This CDR3 region has 12 residues. The CDR3 nucleotides are TGCGCCAGCCGCCGCGGGGGCCTCCGGCAGTACTTC. Encoded protein: CASRRGGLRQYF.

Points on this clone: One end of the junction does not line up with germline, which may come from a read error. The V and J genes are TRBV28 and TRBJ2-3; D assignment may be TRBD1 or TRBD2 (7 bases each). The CDR3 length is 14 residues. Germline assignment: CDR1 MDHEN and CDR2 SYDVKM. DNA of the CDR3: TGTGCCAGTAGTTCCAGGGGGGGAACAGATACGCAGTATTTT. Amino acid sequence: CASSSRGGTDTQYF.

As to this clone: Different DNA sequences within this sample yield the same CDR3. The chain is built from TRBV5-1 and TRBJ2-1; maybe TRBD1 (5 bases). This CDR3 spans 13 amino acids. The V gene lost 2 bases and the J gene lost 7 bases, with 10 bases spanning the gap. The germline V gene has CDR1 SGHRS and CDR2 YFSETQ. CDR3 sequence (DNA): TGCGCCAGCAGCTTAGGGCAGGGAAATGAGCAGTTCTTC. It codes for CASSLGQGNEQFF.

V is TRBV2 and J is TRBJ1-5; D gene unclear. V was clipped by 1 base and J by 3 bases, with 4 bases between them. Germline-derived CDR1 and CDR2 are SNHLY and FYNNEI. The CDR3 has 13 amino acids. The CDR3 loop reads CASSEDHNQPQHF. The DNA for the CDR3 is TGTGCCAGCAGTGAAGACCACAATCAGCCCCAGCATTTT.

The chain joins TRBV11-2 to TRBJ1-5, with 7 nucleotides matching TRBD1. The ends lost 2 bases at V and 5 bases at J; junction bases unmatched: 6. The germline V gene has CDR1 SGHAT and CDR2 FQNNGV. This CDR3 comprises 15 residues. For the CDR3, the DNA is TGTGCCAGCAGCTTAAACAGGGGCGGTGATCAGCCCCAGCATTTT. This sequence encodes CASSLNRGGDQPQHF.

The chain employs TRBV9 and TRBJ2-5; TRBD1 or TRBD2 may be the D gene (5 bases each). Germline CDR1 reads SGDLS; CDR2 reads YYNGEE. This CDR3 contains 12 residues. V lost 0 bases to trimming and J lost 11 bases, with 11 bases between them. The CDR3 sequence: CASSVGRGEQYF. CDR3 DNA: TGTGCCAGCAGCGTAGGCAGAGGGGAGCAGTACTTC.

This chain connects TRBV7-8 to TRBJ2-5; the match to TRBD2 covers 12 bases. Germline lookup yields CDR1 SGHVS and CDR2 FQNEAQ. This CDR3 region has 15 residues. The junction had 3 bases not matched to a gene; V was cut back by 4 bases and J by 3 bases. CDR3 coding DNA: TGTGCCAGCAGCTCGAGGACTAGCGGGAAAGAGACCCAGTACTTC. Translation gives CASSSRTSGKETQYF.

Note on this clone: Different DNA sequences within this sample yield the same CDR3. The gene calls are TRBV29-1 and TRBJ1-5; D ambiguous. Germline CDR1 SQVTM, CDR2 ANQGSEA. Trimming pared 4 bases from V and 4 bases from J, leaving 5 bases between. This CDR3 is built from 11 residues. CDR3: CSVGSNQPQHF. CDR3 bases: TGCAGCGTTGGCTCGAATCAGCCCCAGCATTTT.

The chain has TRBV29-1 and TRBJ1-1, with D perhaps TRBD1 (5 bases). V was trimmed by 5 bases and J by 2 bases, leaving 15 bases between them. The CDR3 spans 14 residues. The V gene's germline CDR1 is SQVTM and CDR2 ANQGSEA. CDR3: CSVLTDLLNTEAFF. As DNA, the CDR3 is TGCAGCGTTTTGACAGACTTGCTAAACACTGAAGCTTTCTTT.

This clone was found once. The chain links TRBV28 to TRBJ2-7; 9 bases are shared with TRBD2. From germline, CDR1 is MDHEN and CDR2 SYDVKM. CDR3 size: 16 residues. V shed 6 bases and J 4 bases; nucleotides not matched to a gene: 13. The CDR3 is CASRDGVSSGIYEQYF. CDR3 coding DNA: TGTGCCAGCAGGGATGGGGTGTCTAGCGGGATTTACGAGCAGTACTTC.

CDR3 residues: CASSLGRTPGDEQYF. The CDR3 DNA reads as TGTGCCAGCAGCTTGGGGAGGACTCCGGGGGACGAGCAGTACTTC. V usage is TRBV5-8 and J usage is TRBJ2-7, with D maybe TRBD2 (6 bases). The V gene's germline CDR1 is SGHTS and CDR2 YDEGEE. The CDR3 length is 15 residues. The V gene lost 0 bases and the J gene lost 5 bases, with 15 bases spanning the gap.

The chain carries TRBV7-7 and TRBJ2-3, with TRBD2 matching over 9 bases. Germline V gene sequence: CDR1 SSHAT, CDR2 FNYEAQ (reference sequence). The CDR3 contains 16 residues. CDR3 region: CASSPGAGGSGDTQYF. In nucleotides, the CDR3 is TGTGCTAGCTCTCCAGGGGCGGGAGGGAGTGGAGATACGCAGTATTTT.

This rearrangement joins TRBV7-2 to TRBJ2-5, with 10 positions matching TRBD1. The V gene end was trimmed by 5 bases and the J gene end by 5 bases; junction bases not matched to a gene: 5. Germline lookup yields CDR1 SGHTA and CDR2 FQGNSA. This CDR3 is built from 14 residues. In DNA, the CDR3 is TGTGCCAGCAGCCGACAGGGGGCTAGGGAGACCCAGTACTTC. This gives the protein CASSRQGARETQYF. The whole variable domain, filled in from reference TRBV7-2 and TRBJ2-5, reads GAGVSQSPSNKVTEKGKDVELRCDPISGHTALYWYRQSLGQGLEFLIYFQGNSAPDKSGLPSDRFSAERTGGSVSTLTIQRTQQEDSAVYLCASSRQGARETQYFGPGTRLLVL.

In this sample, this clone turned up once. The V call is TRBV28, the J call TRBJ2-3; a possible D gene is TRBD2 (9 bases). In germline, CDR1 is MDHEN, CDR2 SYDVKM. V lost 6 bases to trimming and J lost 0 bases, with 19 bases between them. The CDR3 spans 17 residues. The CDR3 sequence: CASRQGGLAPSTDTQYF. Written as DNA, the CDR3 is TGTGCCAGCAGACAGGGGGGACTAGCTCCAAGCACAGATACGCAGTATTTT.

The V gene is TRBV7-3, the J gene TRBJ2-3, with a possible D match to TRBD1 (6 bases). CDR3 length equals 17 residues. Trimming left V 4 bases short and J 0 bases short, with 17 bases between. Germline V lookup: CDR1 SGHTA, CDR2 FQGTGA. CDR3 sequence reads: CASSSPRGGSSTDTQYF. The CDR3 bases are TGTGCCAGCAGCTCCCCCCGTGGGGGCAGTAGCACAGATACGCAGTATTTT.

The rearrangement links TRBV6-5 to TRBJ1-1; no clear D gene. V lost 4 bases to trimming and J lost 11 bases, with 20 bases between them. The CDR3 runs to 14 residues. Germline assignment: CDR1 MNHEY and CDR2 SVGAGI. For the CDR3, the DNA is TGTGCCAGCAGTTCGGACGGGTCCCTGAGGGTCGCTTTCTTT. Protein product: CASSSDGSLRVAFF.

V is TRBV9 and J is TRBJ1-1; D is uncertain. This CDR3 comprises 16 residues. V was trimmed by 0 bases and J by 5 bases, leaving 17 bases between them. Germline CDR1 SGDLS, CDR2 YYNGEE. The CDR3 coding sequence is TGTGCCAGCAGCGTAGCTCCTGACTCCTCGAAGACTGAAGCTTTCTTT. The encoded protein is CASSVAPDSSKTEAFF.

The chain carries TRBV18 and TRBJ2-2, with 10 bases lining up with TRBD2. V was clipped by 6 bases and J by 6 bases; unmatched bases: 10. The germline CDR1 and CDR2 sequences are KGHSH and LQKENI. This CDR3 is 16 amino acids long. In DNA form, the CDR3 reads TGTGCCAGCTCTGCTAGCGGGAGCAATAACGCCGGGGAGCTGTTTTTT. Its protein is CASSASGSNNAGELFF.